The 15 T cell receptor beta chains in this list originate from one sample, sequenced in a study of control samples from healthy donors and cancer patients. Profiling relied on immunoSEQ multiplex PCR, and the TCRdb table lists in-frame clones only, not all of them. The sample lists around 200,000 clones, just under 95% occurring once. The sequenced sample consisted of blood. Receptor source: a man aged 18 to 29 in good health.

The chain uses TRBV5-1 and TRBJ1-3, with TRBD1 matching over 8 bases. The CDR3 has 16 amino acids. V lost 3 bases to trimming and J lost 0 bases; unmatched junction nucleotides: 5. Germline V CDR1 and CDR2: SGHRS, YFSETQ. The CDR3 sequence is CASSSGQGFSGNTIYF. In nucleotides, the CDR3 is TGCGCCAGCAGCTCTGGACAGGGCTTCTCTGGAAACACCATATATTTT.

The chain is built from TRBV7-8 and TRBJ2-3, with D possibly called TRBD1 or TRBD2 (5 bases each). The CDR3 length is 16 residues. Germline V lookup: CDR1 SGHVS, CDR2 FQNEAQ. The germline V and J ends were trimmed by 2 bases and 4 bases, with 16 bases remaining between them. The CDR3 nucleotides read TGTGCCAGCAGCTTAACGCGAGGGGATGGCGCAGATACGCAGTATTTT. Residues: CASSLTRGDGADTQYF.

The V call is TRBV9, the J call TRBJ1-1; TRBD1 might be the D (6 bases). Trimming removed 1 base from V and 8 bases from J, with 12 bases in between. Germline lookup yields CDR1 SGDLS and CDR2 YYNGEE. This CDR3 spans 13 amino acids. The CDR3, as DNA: TGTGCCAGCAGCGTAAACGAAGGGGGAGAAGCTTTCTTT. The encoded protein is CASSVNEGGEAFF.

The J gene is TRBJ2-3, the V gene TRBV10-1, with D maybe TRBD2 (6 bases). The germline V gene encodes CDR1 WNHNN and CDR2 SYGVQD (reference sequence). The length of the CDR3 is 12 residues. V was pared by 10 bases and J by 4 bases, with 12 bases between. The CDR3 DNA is TGCGCCACCCGTGGAGGGGCAGATACGCAGTATTTT. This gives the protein CATRGGADTQYF.

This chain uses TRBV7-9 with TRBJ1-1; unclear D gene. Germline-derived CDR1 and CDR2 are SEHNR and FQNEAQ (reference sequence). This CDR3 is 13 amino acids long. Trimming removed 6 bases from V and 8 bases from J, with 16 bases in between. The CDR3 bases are TGTGCCAGCAGGGATCCCCCCGCTCACGAAGCTTTCTTT. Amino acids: CASRDPPAHEAFF.

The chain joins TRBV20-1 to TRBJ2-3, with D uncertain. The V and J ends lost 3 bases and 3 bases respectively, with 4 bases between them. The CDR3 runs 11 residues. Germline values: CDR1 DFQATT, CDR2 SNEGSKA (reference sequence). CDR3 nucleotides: TGCAGTGCTAGTCCTACAGATACGCAGTATTTT. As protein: CSASPTDTQYF.

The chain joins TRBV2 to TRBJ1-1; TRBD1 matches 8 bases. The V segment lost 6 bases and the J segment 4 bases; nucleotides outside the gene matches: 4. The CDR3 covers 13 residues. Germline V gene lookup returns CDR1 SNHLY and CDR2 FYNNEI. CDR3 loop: CASRDRAVTEAFF. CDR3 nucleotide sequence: TGTGCCAGCAGGGACAGGGCAGTCACTGAAGCTTTCTTT. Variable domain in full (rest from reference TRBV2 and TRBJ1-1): EPEVTQTPSHQVTQMGQEVILRCVPISNHLYFYWYRQILGQKVEFLVSFYNNEISEKSEIFDDQFSVERPDGSNFTLKIRSTKLEDSAMYFCASRDRAVTEAFFGQGTRLTVV.

The CDR3 region is CASSSADRVYTGELFF. For the CDR3, the DNA is TGTGCCAGCAGTTCGGCCGACAGGGTTTACACCGGGGAGCTGTTTTTT. The chain uses TRBV6-5 and TRBJ2-2; 7 nucleotides align to TRBD1. This CDR3 region has 16 residues. Germline CDR1 MNHEY, CDR2 SVGAGI. The V segment lost 4 bases and the J segment 3 bases; nucleotides outside the gene matches: 8.

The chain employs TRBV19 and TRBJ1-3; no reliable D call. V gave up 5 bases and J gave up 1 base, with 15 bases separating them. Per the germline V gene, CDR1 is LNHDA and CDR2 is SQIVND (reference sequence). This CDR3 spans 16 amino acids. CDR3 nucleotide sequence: TGTGCCAGTAGTCCAAAAGTCGGGAAATCTGGAAACACCATATATTTT. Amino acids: CASSPKVGKSGNTIYF. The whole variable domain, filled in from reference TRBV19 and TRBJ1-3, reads DGGITQSPKYLFRKEGQNVTLSCEQNLNHDAMYWYRQDPGQGLRLIYYSQIVNDFQKGDIAEGYSVSREKKESFPLTVTSAQKNPTAFYLCASSPKVGKSGNTIYFGEGSWLTVV.

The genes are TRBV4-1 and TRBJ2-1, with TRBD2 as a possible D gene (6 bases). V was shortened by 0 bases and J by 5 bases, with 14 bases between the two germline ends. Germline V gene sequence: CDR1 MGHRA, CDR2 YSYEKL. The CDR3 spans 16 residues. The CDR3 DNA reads TGCGCCAGCAGCCAAGATATGGGGGGATTTCACAATGAGCAGTTCTTC. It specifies CASSQDMGGFHNEQFF.

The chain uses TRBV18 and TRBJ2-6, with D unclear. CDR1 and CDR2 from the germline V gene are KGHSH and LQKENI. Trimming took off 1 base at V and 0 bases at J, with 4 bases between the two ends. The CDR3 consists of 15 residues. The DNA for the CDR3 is TGTGCCAGCTCACCACAGCTCTCTGGGGCCAACGTCCTGACTTTC. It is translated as CASSPQLSGANVLTF.

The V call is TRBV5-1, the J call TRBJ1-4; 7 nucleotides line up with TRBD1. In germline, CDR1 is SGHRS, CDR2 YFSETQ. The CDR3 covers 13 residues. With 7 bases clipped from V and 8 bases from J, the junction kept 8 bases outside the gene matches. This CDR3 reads CASSLSGGEKLFF. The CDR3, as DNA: TGCGCCAGCTCGCTGTCAGGGGGGGAAAAACTGTTTTTT. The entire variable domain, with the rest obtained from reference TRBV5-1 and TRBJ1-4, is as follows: KAGVTQTPRYLIKTRGQQVTLSCSPISGHRSVSWYQQTPGQGLQFLFEYFSETQRNKGNFPGRFSGRQFSNSRSEMNVSTLELGDSALYLCASSLSGGEKLFFGSGTQLSVL.

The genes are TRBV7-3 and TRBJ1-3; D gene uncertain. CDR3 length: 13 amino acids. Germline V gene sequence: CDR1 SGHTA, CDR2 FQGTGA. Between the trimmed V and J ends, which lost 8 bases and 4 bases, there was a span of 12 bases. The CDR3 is CASSPGPGNTIYF. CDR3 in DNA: TGTGCCAGCTCCCCGGGTCCCGGAAACACCATATATTTT. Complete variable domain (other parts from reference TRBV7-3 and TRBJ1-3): GAGVSQTPSNKVTEKGKYVELRCDPISGHTALYWYRQSLGQGPEFLIYFQGTGAADDSGLPNDRFFAVRPEGSVSTLKIQRTERGDSAVYLCASSPGPGNTIYFGEGSWLTVV.

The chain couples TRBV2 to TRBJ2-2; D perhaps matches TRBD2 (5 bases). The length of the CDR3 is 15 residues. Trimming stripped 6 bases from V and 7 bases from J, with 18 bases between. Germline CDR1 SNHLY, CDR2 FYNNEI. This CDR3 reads CASSLGCGPGGELFF. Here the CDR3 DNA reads TGTGCCAGCAGCCTCGGGTGCGGGCCGGGCGGGGAGCTGTTTTTT.

The CDR3 reads CAWALGHSYEQYF. In nucleotides, the CDR3 is TGTGCCTGGGCCCTTGGACATTCCTACGAGCAGTACTTC. This sequence joins TRBV30 and TRBJ2-7, with a possible D match to TRBD1 (5 bases). Trimming shortened V by 5 bases and J by 1 base, and 12 bases separated the two germline ends. Looked up from germline, CDR1 is GTSNPN and CDR2 is SVGIG (reference sequence). The CDR3 extends over 13 amino acids.